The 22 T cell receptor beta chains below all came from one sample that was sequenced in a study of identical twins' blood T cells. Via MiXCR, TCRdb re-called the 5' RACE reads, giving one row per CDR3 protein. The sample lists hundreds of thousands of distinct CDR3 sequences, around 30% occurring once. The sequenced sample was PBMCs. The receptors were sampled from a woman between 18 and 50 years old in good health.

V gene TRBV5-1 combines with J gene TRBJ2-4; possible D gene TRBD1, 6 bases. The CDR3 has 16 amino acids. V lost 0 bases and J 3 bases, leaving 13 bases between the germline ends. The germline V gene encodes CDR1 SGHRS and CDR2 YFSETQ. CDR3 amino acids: CASSLVGQPDKNIQYF. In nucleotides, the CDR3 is TGCGCCAGCAGCTTGGTGGGACAACCCGACAAAAACATTCAGTACTTC.

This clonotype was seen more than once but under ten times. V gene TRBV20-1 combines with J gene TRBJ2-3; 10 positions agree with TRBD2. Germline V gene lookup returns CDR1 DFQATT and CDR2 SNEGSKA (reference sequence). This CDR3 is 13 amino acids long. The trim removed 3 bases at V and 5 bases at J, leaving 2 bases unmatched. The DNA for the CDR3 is TGCAGTGCTAGGAGCGGGGGGGGAGATACGCAGTATTTT. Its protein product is CSARSGGGDTQYF.

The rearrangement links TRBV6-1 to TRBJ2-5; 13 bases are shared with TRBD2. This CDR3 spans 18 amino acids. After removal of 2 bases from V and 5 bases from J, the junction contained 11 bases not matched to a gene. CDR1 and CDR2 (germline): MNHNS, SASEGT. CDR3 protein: CASSERWGTSGIMETQYF. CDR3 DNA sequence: TGTGCCAGCAGTGAAAGGTGGGGGACTAGCGGGATTATGGAGACCCAGTACTTC.

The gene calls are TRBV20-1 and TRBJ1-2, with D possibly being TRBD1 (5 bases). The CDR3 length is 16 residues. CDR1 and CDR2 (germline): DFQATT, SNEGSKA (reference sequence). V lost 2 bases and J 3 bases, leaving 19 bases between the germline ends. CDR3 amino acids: CSARPDDRGADYGYTF. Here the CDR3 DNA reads TGCAGTGCTAGACCGGACGATCGGGGCGCGGACTATGGCTACACCTTC.

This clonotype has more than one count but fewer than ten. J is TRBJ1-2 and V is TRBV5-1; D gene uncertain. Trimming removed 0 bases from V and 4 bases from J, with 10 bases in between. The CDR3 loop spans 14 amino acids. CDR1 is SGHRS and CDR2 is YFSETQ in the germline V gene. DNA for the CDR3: TGCGCCAGCAGCTTGGTACCCGGTTCCTATGGCTACACCTTC. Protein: CASSLVPGSYGYTF. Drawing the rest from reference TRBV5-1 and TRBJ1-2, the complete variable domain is KAGVTQTPRYLIKTRGQQVTLSCSPISGHRSVSWYQQTPGQGLQFLFEYFSETQRNKGNFPGRFSGRQFSNSRSEMNVSTLELGDSALYLCASSLVPGSYGYTFGSGTRLTVV.

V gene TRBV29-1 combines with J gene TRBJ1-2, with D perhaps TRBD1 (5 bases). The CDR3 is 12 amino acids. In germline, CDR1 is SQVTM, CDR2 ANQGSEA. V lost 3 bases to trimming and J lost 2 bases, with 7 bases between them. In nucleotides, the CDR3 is TGCAGCGTTGATGGGGGGAACTATGGCTACACCTTC. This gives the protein CSVDGGNYGYTF.

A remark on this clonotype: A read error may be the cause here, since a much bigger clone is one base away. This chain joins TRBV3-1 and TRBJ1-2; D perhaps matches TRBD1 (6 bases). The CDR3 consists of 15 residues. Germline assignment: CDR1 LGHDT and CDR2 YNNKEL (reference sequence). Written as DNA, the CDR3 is TGTGCCAGCAGCCAAATCGGGGGCCAGAACTATGGCCACACCTTC. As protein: CASSQIGGQNYGHTF.

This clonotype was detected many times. In DNA, the CDR3 is TGCGCCAGCAGCCTGAGGGCTTTCCCCACCACAGATACGCAGTATTTT. Residues: CASSLRAFPTTDTQYF. This chain uses TRBV5-1 with TRBJ2-3, with a tentative D call TRBD2 (5 bases). The CDR3 extends over 16 amino acids. Germline-derived CDR1 and CDR2 are SGHRS and YFSETQ. Between the trimmed V and J ends, which lost 4 bases and 2 bases, there was a span of 17 bases.

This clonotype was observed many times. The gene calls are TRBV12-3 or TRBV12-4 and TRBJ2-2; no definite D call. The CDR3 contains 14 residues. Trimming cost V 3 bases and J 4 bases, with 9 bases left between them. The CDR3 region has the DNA TGTGCCAGCAGTTTCAACAGCCTCACCGGGGAGCTGTTTTTT. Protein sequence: CASSFNSLTGELFF.

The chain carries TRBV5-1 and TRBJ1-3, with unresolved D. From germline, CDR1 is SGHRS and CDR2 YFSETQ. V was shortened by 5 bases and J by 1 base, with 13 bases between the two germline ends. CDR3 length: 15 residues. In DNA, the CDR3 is TGCGCCAGCAGGTCCACTTCCGGGTCTGGAAACACCATATATTTT. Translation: CASRSTSGSGNTIYF.

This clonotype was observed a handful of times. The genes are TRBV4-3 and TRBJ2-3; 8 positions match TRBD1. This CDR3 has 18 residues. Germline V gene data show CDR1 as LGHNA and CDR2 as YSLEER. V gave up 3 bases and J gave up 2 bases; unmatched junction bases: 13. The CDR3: CASSHDLSGTGPTDTQYF. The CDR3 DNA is TGCGCCAGCAGCCACGACCTGAGTGGGACAGGCCCCACAGATACGCAGTATTTT.

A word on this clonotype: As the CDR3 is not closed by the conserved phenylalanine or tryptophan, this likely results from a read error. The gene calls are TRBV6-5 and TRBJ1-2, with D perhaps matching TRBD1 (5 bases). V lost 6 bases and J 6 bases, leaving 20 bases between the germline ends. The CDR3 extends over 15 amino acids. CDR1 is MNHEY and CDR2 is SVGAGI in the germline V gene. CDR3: CASRYPGATFDGYTL. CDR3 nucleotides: TGTGCCAGCAGATACCCCGGGGCGACTTTCGATGGCTACACCCTC.

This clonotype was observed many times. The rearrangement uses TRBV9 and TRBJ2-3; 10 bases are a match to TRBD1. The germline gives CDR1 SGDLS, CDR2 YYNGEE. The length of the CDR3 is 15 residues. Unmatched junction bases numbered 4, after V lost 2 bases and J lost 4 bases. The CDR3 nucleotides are TGTGCCAGCAGCGTGGGGACAGGGGTTCCAGATACGCAGTATTTT. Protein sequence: CASSVGTGVPDTQYF.

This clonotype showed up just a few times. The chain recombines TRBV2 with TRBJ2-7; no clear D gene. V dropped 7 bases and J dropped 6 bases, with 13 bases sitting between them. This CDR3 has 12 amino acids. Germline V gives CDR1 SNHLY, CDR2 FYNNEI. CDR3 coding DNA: TGTGCCAGCACAGGTTACCTAGTCGAGCAGTACTTC. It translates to CASTGYLVEQYF.

The CDR3 DNA reads as TGTGCCAGCAGTCCGACTGAGAATCAGCCCCAGCATTTT. It yields the protein CASSPTENQPQHF. The rearrangement joins TRBV7-8 to TRBJ1-5; D gene uncertain. The CDR3 contains 13 residues. Germline CDR1 reads SGHVS; CDR2 reads FQNEAQ. Between the trimmed V and J ends, which lost 6 bases and 4 bases, there was a span of 10 bases.

CDR3 residues: CASSSGLAGVNTQYF. The CDR3, as DNA: TGTGCCAGCAGCAGCGGACTAGCGGGAGTAAATACGCAGTATTTT. The gene calls are TRBV27 and TRBJ2-3, with 13 bases lining up with TRBD2. Looked up from germline, CDR1 is MNHEY and CDR2 is SMNVEV (reference sequence). The CDR3 loop spans 15 amino acids. Trimming took 6 bases from V and 7 from J; bases not matched to a gene: 7.

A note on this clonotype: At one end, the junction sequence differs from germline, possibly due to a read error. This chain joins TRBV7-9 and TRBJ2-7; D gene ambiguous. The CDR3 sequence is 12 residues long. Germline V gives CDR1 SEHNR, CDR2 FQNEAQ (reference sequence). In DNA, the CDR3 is TGTACCAGCAGTTTAAGTTTGTACGAGCAGTACTTC. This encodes CTSSLSLYEQYF.

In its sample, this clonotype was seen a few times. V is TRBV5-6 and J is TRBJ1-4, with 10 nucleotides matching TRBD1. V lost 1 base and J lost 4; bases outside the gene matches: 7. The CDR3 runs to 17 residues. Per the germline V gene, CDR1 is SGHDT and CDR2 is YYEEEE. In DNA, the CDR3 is TGTGCCAGCAGCTTGAGGGGACAGGGGCTTATTAATGAAAAACTGTTTTTT. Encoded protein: CASSLRGQGLINEKLFF.

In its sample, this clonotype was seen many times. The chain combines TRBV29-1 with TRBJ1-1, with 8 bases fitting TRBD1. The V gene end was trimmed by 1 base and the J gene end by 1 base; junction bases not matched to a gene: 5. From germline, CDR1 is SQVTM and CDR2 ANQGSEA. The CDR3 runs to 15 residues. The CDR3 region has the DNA TGCAGCGTTGAAGTCCGGGGACAGGCGAACACTGAAGCTTTCTTT. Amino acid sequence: CSVEVRGQANTEAFF.

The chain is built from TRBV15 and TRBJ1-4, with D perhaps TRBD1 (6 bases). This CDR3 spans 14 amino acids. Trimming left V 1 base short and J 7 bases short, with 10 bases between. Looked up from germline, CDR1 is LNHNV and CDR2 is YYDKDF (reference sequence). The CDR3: CATSRGTVGEKLFF. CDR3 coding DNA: TGTGCCACCAGCAGAGGGACAGTCGGTGAAAAACTGTTTTTT.

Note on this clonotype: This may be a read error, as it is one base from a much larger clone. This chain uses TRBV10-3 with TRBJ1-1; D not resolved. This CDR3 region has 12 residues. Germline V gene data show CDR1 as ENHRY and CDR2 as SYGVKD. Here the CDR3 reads CATSMVPPEACF. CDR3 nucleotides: TGTGCTACATCTATGGTACCCCCTGAAGCTTGCTTT.

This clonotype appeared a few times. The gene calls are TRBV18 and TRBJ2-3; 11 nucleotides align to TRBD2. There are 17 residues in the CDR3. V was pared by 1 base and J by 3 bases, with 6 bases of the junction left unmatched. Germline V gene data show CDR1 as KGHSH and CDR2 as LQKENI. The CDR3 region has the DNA TGTGCCAGCTCACCACTAGGACTAGCGGGTCCTACAGATACGCAGTATTTT. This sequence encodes CASSPLGLAGPTDTQYF.